Each of the 3 T cell receptor beta chains below was sequenced from the same sample in a study of shared T cell receptors in the human thymus. Here immunoSEQ multiplex PCR was the method, and the copy in TCRdb shows in-frame clones only, minus some. Of hundreds of thousands of clones detected, around 87% appear once; the ten largest clones hold roughly 0.0087%. The data also belong to a second study, concerning human thymus T cells.

The sample consisted of thymocytes. The receptor set was obtained from a boy in the first two years of life with a congenital heart defect.

This CDR3 is CASTLRGDLAGGPKETQYF. In DNA form, the CDR3 reads TGTGCCAGCACCCTACGGGGGGATCTAGCGGGGGGACCTAAAGAGACCCAGTACTTC. The chain employs TRBV7-9 and TRBJ2-5; 11 bases map to TRBD2. Trimming took 7 bases from V and 3 from J; bases not matched to a gene: 19. There are 19 residues in the CDR3. Germline V lookup: CDR1 SEHNR, CDR2 FQNEAQ (reference sequence). Variable domain in full (rest from reference TRBV7-9 and TRBJ2-5): DTGVSQNPRHKITKRGQNVTFRCDPISEHNRLYWYRQTLGQGPEFLTYFQNEAQLEKSRLLSDRFSAERPKGSFSTLEIQRTEQGDSAMYLCASTLRGDLAGGPKETQYFGPGTRLLVL.

CDR3 nucleotides: TGTGCCAGCAGTTCTATTAGGGGGATGGCCGGGGAGCTGTTTTTT. Its protein is CASSSIRGMAGELFF. V and J are TRBV27 and TRBJ2-2; D perhaps matches TRBD1 (6 bases). The CDR3 covers 15 residues. Germline V CDR1 and CDR2: MNHEY, SMNVEV (reference sequence). Trimming removed 4 bases from V and 6 bases from J, with 15 bases in between.

This clone was seen once. The junction shows a germline mismatch at one end, possibly a read error. Additional DNA sequences in this sample encode the identical CDR3. CDR3 in DNA: TGTGCCAGCAGAGCAGACAGGGTTACCGAAGCCTTCTTT. Translation gives CASRADRVTEAFF. The rearrangement uses TRBV6-1 and TRBJ1-1; 7 nucleotides align to TRBD1. The CDR3 extends over 13 amino acids. CDR1 is MNHNS, CDR2 SASEGT, per germline.